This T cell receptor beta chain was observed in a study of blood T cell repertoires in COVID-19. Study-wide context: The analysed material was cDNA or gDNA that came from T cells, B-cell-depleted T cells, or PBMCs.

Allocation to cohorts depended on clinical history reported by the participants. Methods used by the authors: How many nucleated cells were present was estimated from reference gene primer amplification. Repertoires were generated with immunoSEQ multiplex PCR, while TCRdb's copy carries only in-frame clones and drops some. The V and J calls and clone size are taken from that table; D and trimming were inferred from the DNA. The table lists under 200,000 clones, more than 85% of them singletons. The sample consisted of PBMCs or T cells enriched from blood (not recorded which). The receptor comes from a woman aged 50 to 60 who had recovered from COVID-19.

The CDR3 here is CASRDANSPLHF. In DNA, the CDR3 is TGTGCCAGCCGGGATGCTAACTCACCCCTCCACTTT. The chain uses TRBV28 and TRBJ1-6; no clear D. Germline V CDR1 and CDR2: MDHEN, SYDVKM. The V and J ends lost 8 bases and 10 bases respectively, with 12 bases between them. The CDR3 contains 12 residues.